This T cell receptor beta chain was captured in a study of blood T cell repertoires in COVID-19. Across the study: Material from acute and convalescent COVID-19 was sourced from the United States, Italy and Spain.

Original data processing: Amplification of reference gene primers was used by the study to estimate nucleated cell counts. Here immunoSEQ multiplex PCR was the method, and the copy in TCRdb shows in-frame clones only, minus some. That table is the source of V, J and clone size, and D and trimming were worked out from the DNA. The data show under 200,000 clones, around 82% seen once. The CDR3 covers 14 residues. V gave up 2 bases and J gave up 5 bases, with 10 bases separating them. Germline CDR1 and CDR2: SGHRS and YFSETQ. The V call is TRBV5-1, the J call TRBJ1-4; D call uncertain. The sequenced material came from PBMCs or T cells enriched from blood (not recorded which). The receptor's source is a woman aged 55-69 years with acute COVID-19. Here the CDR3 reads CASSLEGLNEKLFF. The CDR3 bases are TGCGCCAGCAGCTTAGAGGGTTTGAATGAAAAACTGTTTTTT.